This T cell receptor beta chain was retrieved from a study of shared T cell receptors in the human thymus. TCRdb's copy holds only in-frame clones and misses some; the assay was immunoSEQ multiplex PCR. The table includes around 65,000 clones, about 95% detected once. The germline gives CDR1 MGHRA, CDR2 YSYEKL. This CDR3 contains 14 residues. V lost 0 bases and J lost 8, with 13 bases in between. This chain links TRBV4-1 with TRBJ1-2; D ambiguous. The TCR comes from a human donor. The sequenced material came from thymocytes. CDR3: CASSQDRVWLGYTF. CDR3 in DNA: TGCGCCAGCAGCCAAGATCGGGTTTGGCTGGGCTACACCTTC.